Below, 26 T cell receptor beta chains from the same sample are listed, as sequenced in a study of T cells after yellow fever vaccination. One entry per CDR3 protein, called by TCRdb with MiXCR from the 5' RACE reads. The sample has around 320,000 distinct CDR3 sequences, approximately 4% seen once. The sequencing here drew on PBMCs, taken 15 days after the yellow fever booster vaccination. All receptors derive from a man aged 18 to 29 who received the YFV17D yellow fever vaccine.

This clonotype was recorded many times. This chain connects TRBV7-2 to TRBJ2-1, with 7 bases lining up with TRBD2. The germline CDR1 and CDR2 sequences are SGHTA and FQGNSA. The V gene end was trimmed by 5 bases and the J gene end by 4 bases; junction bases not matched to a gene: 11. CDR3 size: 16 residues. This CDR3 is CASSLREASGYNEQFF. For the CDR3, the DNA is TGTGCCAGCAGCCTCAGGGAGGCTAGCGGATACAATGAGCAGTTCTTC.

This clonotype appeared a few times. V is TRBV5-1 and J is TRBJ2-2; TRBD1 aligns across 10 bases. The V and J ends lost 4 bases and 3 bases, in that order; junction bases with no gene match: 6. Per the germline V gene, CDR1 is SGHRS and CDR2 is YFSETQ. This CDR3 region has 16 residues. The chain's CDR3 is CASSTDRGSYTGELFF. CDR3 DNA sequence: TGCGCCAGCAGCACGGACAGGGGGTCTTACACCGGGGAGCTGTTTTTT. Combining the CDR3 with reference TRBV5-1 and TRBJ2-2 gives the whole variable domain KAGVTQTPRYLIKTRGQQVTLSCSPISGHRSVSWYQQTPGQGLQFLFEYFSETQRNKGNFPGRFSGRQFSNSRSEMNVSTLELGDSALYLCASSTDRGSYTGELFFGEGSRLTVL.

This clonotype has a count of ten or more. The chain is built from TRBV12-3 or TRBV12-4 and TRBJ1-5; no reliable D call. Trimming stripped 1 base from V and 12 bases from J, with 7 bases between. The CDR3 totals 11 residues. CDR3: CASSLGPSQHF. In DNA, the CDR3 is TGTGCCAGCAGTTTAGGCCCCAGCCAGCATTTT.

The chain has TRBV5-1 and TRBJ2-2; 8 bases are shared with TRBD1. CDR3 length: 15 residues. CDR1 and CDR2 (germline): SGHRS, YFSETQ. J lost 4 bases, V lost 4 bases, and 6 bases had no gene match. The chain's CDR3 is CASSMTGEFTGELFF. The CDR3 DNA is TGCGCCAGCAGCATGACAGGGGAATTCACCGGGGAGCTGTTTTTT.

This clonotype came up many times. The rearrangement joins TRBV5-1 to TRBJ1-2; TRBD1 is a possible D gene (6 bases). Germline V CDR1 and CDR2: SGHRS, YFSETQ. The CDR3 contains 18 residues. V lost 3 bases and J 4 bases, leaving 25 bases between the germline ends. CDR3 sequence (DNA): TGCGCCAGCAGCTCCTTAACGAAAGACAGGCGCCTCAGCTATGGCTACACCTTC. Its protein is CASSSLTKDRRLSYGYTF.

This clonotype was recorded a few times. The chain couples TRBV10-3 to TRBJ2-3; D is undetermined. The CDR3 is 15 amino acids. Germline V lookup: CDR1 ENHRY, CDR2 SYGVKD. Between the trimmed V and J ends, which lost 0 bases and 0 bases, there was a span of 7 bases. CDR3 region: CAISESQASTDTQYF. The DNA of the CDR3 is TGTGCCATCAGTGAGTCGCAGGCTAGCACAGATACGCAGTATTTT.

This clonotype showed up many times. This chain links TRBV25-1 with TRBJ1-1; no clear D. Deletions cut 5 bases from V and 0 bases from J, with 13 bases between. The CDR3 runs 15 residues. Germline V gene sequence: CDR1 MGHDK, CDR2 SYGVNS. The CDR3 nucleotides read TGTGCCAGCAGTCGCACGGGCCGTATGAACACTGAAGCTTTCTTT. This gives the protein CASSRTGRMNTEAFF.

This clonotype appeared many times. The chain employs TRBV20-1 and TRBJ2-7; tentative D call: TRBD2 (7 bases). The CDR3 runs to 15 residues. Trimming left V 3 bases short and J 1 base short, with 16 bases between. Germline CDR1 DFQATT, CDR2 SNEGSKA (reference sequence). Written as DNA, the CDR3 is TGCAGTGCTAGGAGGGGGGGCTACCCTTCCTACGAGCAGTACTTC. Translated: CSARRGGYPSYEQYF.

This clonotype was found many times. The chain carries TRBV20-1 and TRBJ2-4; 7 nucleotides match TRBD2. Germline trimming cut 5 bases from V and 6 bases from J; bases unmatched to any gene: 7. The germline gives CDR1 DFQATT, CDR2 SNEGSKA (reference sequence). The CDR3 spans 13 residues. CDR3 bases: TGCAGTGCTCCCTTAGCGGGTTCAAACATTCAGTACTTC. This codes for CSAPLAGSNIQYF.

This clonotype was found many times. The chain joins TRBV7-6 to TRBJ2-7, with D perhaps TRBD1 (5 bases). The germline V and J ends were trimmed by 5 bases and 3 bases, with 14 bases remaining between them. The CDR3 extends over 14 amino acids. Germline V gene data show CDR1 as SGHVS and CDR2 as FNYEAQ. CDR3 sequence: CASSHGNRYYEQYF. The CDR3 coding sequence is TGTGCCAGCAGCCACGGAAACAGGTACTACGAGCAGTACTTC.

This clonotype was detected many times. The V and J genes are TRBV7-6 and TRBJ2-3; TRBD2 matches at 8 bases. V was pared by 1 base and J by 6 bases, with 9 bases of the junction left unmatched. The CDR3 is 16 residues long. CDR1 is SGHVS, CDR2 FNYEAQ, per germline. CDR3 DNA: TGTGCCAGCAGCTTAGGGGGTAGCGGGGCATGGGATACGCAGTATTTT. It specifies CASSLGGSGAWDTQYF.

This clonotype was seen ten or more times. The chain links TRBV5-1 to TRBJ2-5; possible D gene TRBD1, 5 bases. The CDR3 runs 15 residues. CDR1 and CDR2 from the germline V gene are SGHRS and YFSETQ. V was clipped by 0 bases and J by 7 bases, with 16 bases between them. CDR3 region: CASSLGQGARRTQYF. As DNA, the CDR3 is TGCGCCAGCAGCTTGGGGCAGGGCGCCCGAAGGACCCAGTACTTC. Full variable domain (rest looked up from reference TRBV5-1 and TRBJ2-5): KAGVTQTPRYLIKTRGQQVTLSCSPISGHRSVSWYQQTPGQGLQFLFEYFSETQRNKGNFPGRFSGRQFSNSRSEMNVSTLELGDSALYLCASSLGQGARRTQYFGPGTRLLVL.

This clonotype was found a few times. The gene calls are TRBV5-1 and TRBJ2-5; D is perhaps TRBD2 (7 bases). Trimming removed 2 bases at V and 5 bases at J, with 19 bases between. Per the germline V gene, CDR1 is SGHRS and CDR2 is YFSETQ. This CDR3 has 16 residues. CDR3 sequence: CASSFVGGERGETQYF. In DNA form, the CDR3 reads TGCGCCAGCAGCTTCGTAGGGGGGGAAAGAGGGGAGACCCAGTACTTC.

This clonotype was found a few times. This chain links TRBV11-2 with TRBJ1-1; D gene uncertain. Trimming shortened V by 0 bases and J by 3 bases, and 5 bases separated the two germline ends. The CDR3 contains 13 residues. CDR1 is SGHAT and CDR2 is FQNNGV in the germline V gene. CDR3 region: CASSLDGYTEAFF. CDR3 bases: TGTGCCAGCAGCTTAGACGGCTACACTGAAGCTTTCTTT.

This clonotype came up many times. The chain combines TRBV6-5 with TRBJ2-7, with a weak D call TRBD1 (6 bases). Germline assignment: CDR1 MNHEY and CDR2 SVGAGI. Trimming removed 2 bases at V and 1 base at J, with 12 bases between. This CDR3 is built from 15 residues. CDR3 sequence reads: CASSYAPDRSYEQYF. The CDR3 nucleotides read TGTGCCAGCAGTTACGCACCGGACAGATCCTACGAGCAGTACTTC.

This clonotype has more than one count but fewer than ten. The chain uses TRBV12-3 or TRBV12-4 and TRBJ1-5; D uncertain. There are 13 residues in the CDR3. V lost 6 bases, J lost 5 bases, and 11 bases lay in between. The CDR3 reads CASSPGFYQPQHF. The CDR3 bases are TGTGCCAGCAGCCCAGGATTCTATCAGCCCCAGCATTTT.

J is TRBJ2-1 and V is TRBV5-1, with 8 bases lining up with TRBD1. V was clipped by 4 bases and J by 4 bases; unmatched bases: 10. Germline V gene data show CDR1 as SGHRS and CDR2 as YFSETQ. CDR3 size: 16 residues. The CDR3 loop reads CASSLPTGEMYNEQFF. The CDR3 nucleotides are TGCGCCAGCAGCCTGCCGACAGGGGAGATGTACAATGAGCAGTTCTTC.

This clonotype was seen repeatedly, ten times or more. This CDR3 reads CASRPNRGSAWTEAFF. DNA for the CDR3: TGTGCCAGCAGACCTAACAGGGGGTCCGCGTGGACTGAAGCTTTCTTT. The chain is built from TRBV7-2 and TRBJ1-1, with 8 bases fitting TRBD1. With 6 bases clipped from V and 5 bases from J, the junction kept 14 bases outside the gene matches. The germline gives CDR1 SGHTA, CDR2 FQGNSA. CDR3 length equals 16 residues.

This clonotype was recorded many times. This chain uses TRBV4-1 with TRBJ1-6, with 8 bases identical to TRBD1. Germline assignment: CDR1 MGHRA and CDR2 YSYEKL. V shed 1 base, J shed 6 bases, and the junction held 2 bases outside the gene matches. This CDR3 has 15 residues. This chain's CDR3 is CASSQVGQGNSPLHF. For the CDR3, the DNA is TGCGCCAGCAGCCAAGTAGGACAGGGTAATTCACCCCTCCACTTT.

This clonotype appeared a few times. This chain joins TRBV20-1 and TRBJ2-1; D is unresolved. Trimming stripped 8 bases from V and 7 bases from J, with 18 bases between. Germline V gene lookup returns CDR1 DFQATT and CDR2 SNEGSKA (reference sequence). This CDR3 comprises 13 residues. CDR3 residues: CSPRFIPLNEQFF. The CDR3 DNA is TGCAGTCCCAGATTTATACCCTTAAATGAGCAGTTCTTC.

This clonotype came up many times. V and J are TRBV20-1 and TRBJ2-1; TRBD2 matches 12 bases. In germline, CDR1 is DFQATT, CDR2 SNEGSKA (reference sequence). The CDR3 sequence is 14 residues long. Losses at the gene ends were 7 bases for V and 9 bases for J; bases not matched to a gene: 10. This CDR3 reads CSGVLAGGPAEQFF. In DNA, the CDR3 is TGCAGTGGCGTCCTAGCGGGGGGGCCGGCTGAGCAGTTCTTC.

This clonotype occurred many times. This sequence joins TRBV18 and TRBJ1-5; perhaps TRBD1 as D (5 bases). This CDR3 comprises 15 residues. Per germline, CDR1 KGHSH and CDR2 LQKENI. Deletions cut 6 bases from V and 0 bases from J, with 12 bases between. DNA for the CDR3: TGTGCCAGCTCTTATGGGGCAGCTAGCAATCAGCCCCAGCATTTT. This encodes CASSYGAASNQPQHF.

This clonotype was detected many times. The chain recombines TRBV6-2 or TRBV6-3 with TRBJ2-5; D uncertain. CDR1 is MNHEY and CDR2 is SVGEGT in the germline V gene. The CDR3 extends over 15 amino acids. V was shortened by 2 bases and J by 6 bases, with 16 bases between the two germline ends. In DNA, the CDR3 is TGTGCCAGCAGTTACGGTAATGAAGTCGCGAAGACCCAGTACTTC. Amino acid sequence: CASSYGNEVAKTQYF.

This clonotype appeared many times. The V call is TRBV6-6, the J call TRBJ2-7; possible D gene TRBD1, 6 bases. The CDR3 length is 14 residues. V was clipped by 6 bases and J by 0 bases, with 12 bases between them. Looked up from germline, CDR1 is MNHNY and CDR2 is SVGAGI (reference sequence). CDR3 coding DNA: TGTGCCAGCAGGCACAGGGCTCTCTCCTACGAGCAGTACGTC. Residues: CASRHRALSYEQYV.

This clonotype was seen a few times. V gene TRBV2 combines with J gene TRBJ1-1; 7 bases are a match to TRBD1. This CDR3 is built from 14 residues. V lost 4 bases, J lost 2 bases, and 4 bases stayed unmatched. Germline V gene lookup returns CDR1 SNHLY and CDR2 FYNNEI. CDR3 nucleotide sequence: TGTGCCAGCAGTGGAGGGGGCCTAAACACTGAAGCTTTCTTT. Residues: CASSGGGLNTEAFF. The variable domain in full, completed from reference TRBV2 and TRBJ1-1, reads EPEVTQTPSHQVTQMGQEVILRCVPISNHLYFYWYRQILGQKVEFLVSFYNNEISEKSEIFDDQFSVERPDGSNFTLKIRSTKLEDSAMYFCASSGGGLNTEAFFGQGTRLTVV.

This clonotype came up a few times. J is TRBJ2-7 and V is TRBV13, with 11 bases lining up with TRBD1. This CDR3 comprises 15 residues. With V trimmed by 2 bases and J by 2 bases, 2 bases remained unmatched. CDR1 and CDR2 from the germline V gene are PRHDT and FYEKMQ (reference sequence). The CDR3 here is CASSLPGQGAYEQYF. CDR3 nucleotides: TGTGCCAGCAGCTTACCGGGACAGGGGGCCTACGAGCAGTACTTC.